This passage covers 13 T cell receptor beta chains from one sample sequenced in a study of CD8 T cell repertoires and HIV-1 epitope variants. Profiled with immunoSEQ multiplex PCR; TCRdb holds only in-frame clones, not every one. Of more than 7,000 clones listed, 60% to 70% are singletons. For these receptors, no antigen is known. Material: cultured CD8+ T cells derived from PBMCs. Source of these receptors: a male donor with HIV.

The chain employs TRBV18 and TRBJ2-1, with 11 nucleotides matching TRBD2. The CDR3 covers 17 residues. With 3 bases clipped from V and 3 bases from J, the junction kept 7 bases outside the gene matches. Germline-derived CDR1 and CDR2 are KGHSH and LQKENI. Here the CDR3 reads CASSPRPGTSGYNEQFF. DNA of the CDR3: TGTGCCAGCTCACCTCGACCCGGGACTAGCGGCTACAATGAGCAGTTCTTC.

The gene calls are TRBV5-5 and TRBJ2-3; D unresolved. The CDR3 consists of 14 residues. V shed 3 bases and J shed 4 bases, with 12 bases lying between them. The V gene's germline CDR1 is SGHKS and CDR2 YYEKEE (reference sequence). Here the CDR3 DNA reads TGTGCCAGCAGCTCCATTCATTCCCCAGATACGCAGTATTTT. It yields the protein CASSSIHSPDTQYF. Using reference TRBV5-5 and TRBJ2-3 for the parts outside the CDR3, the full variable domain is DAGVTQSPTHLIKTRGQQVTLRCSPISGHKSVSWYQQVLGQGPQFIFQYYEKEERGRGNFPDRFSARQFPNYSSELNVNALLLGDSALYLCASSSIHSPDTQYFGPGTRLTVL.

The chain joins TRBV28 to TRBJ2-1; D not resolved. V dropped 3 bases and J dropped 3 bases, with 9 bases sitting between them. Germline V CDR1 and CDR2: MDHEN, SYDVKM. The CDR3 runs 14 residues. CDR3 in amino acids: CASSFGSSYNEQFF. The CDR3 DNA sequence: TGTGCCAGCAGTTTCGGCTCGAGCTACAATGAGCAGTTCTTC.

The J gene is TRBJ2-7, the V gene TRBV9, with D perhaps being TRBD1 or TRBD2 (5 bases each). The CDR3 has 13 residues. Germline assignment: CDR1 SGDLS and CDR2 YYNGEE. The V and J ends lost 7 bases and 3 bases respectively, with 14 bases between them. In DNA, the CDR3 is TGTGCCAGCGACAGCGGTTCGGGCTACGAGCAGTACTTC. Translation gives CASDSGSGYEQYF.

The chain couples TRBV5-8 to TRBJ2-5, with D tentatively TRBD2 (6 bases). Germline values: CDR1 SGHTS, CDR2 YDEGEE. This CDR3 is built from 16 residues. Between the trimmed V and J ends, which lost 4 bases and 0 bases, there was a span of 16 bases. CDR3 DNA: TGTGCCAGCAGCCCGGGGGTCAGGTCGTACCAAGAGACCCAGTACTTC. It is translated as CASSPGVRSYQETQYF.

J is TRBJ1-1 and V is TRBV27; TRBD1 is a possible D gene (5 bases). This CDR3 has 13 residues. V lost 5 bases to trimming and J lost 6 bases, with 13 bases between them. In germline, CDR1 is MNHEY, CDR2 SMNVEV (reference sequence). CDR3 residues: CASSKDGRAEAFF. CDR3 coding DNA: TGTGCCAGCAGTAAAGACGGCAGGGCTGAAGCTTTCTTT.

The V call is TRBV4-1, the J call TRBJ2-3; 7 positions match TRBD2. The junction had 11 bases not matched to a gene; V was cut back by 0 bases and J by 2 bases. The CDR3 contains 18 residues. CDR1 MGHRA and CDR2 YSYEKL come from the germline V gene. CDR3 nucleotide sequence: TGCGCCAGCAGCCAAGACCCGCGCGCACTAGCGACCACAGATACGCAGTATTTT. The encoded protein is CASSQDPRALATTDTQYF.

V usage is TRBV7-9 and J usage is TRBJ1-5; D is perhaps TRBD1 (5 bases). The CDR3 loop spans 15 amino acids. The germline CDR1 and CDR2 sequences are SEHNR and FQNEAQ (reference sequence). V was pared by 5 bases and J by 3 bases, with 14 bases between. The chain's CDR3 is CASSPTGGVNQPQHF. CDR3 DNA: TGTGCCAGCAGCCCCACCGGGGGAGTCAATCAGCCCCAGCATTTT.

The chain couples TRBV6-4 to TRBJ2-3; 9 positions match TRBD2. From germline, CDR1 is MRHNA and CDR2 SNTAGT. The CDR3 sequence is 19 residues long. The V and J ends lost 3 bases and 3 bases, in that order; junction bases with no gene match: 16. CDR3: CASSEAPGRLADVTDTQYF. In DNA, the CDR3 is TGTGCCAGCAGTGAGGCCCCTGGCAGACTAGCGGACGTAACAGATACGCAGTATTTT.

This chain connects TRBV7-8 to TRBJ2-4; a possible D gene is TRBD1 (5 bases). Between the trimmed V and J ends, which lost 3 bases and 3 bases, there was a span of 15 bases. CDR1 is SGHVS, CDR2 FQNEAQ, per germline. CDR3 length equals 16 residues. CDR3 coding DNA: TGTGCCAGCAGCTTGCTGCCTAGGGGTGTCAAAAACATTCAGTACTTC. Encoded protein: CASSLLPRGVKNIQYF.

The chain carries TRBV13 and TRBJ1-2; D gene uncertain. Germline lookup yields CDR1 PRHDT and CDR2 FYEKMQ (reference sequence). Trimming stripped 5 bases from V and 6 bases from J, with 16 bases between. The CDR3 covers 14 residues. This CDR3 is CASSLLTNLDGYTF. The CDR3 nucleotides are TGTGCCAGCAGCCTCCTGACAAATCTGGATGGCTACACCTTC.

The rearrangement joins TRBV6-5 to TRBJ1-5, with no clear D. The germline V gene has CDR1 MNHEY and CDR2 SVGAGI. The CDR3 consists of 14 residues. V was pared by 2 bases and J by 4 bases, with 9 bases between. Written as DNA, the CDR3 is TGTGCCAGCAGTTACCCCGGAAGAAATCAGCCCCAGCATTTT. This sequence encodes CASSYPGRNQPQHF.

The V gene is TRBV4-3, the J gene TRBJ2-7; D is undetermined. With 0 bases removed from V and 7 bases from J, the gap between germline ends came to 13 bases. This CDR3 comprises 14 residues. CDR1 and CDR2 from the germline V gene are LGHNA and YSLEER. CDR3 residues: CASSQEPIVGEQYF. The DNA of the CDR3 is TGCGCCAGCAGCCAAGAACCGATTGTGGGGGAGCAGTACTTC.